This entry lists 30 T cell receptor beta chains sequenced from one sample in a study of cytomegalovirus exposure and HLA in healthy donors. PCR was performed using 60 Vbeta and 13 Jbeta primers. Only in-frame clones appear in the TCRdb table, and some are missing; sequencing was by immunoSEQ multiplex PCR. The repertoire includes approximately 150,000 clones, 82% of them detected once, and approximately 3.2% sits in the top ten. The sample consisted of PBMCs. The source is a man between 18 and 35 years old in good health and CMV-seropositive.

The chain recombines TRBV10-3 with TRBJ1-1, with a possible D match to TRBD1 (5 bases). CDR3 size: 14 residues. Germline CDR1 reads ENHRY; CDR2 reads SYGVKD. V was trimmed by 6 bases and J by 5 bases, leaving 16 bases between them. The chain's CDR3 is CAIRDRGGNTEAFF. The CDR3 DNA follows: TGTGCCATCAGAGATCGGGGGGGAAATACTGAAGCTTTCTTT.

The chain employs TRBV5-1 and TRBJ2-5, with 12 bases aligning to TRBD2. CDR1 is SGHRS and CDR2 is YFSETQ in the germline V gene. With V trimmed by 4 bases and J by 5 bases, 9 bases remained unmatched. The CDR3 has 16 amino acids. The CDR3 spells CASSLTLAGGRETQYF. The CDR3 nucleotides are TGCGCCAGCAGCCTCACCCTAGCGGGAGGGCGGGAGACCCAGTACTTC.

The rearrangement uses TRBV6-5 and TRBJ2-1, with D tentatively TRBD2 (5 bases). V lost 3 bases and J 1 base, leaving 10 bases between the germline ends. The CDR3 contains 15 residues. From germline, CDR1 is MNHEY and CDR2 SVGAGI. In nucleotides, the CDR3 is TGTGCCAGCAGTTATTCACGCGGGTCCTACAATGAGCAGTTCTTC. This codes for CASSYSRGSYNEQFF.

CDR3 amino acids: CASNAGTIMNTEAFF. In nucleotides, the CDR3 is TGTGCCAGCAATGCCGGGACAATCATGAACACTGAAGCTTTCTTT. This chain links TRBV2 with TRBJ1-1; a weak D match, TRBD1 (6 bases). Trimming cost V 7 bases and J 0 bases, with 15 bases left between them. Germline CDR1 and CDR2: SNHLY and FYNNEI. The CDR3 contains 15 residues. Filled out from reference TRBV2 and TRBJ1-1, the complete variable domain reads EPEVTQTPSHQVTQMGQEVILRCVPISNHLYFYWYRQILGQKVEFLVSFYNNEISEKSEIFDDQFSVERPDGSNFTLKIRSTKLEDSAMYFCASNAGTIMNTEAFFGQGTRLTVV.

This clone has ten or more counts. V gene TRBV6-5 combines with J gene TRBJ1-1; D not resolved. This CDR3 is 14 amino acids long. CDR1 and CDR2 (germline): MNHEY, SVGAGI. With 0 bases removed from V and 4 bases from J, the gap between germline ends came to 9 bases. This CDR3 is CASSYSERGTEAFF. CDR3 bases: TGTGCCAGCAGTTACTCTGAACGGGGCACTGAAGCTTTCTTT.

This rearrangement joins TRBV6-5 to TRBJ2-2, with TRBD2 matching 7 bases. CDR1 MNHEY and CDR2 SVGAGI come from the germline V gene. This CDR3 is built from 15 residues. V lost 5 bases, J lost 1 base, and 4 bases stayed unmatched. CDR3 DNA sequence: TGTGCCAGCAGTACCCGCGGGGGGAACACCGGGGAGCTGTTTTTT. Translating gives CASSTRGGNTGELFF.

The chain couples TRBV4-2 to TRBJ1-1; D unclear. CDR3 length: 14 amino acids. Trimming took 4 bases from V and 0 from J, leaving 9 bases between them. From germline, CDR1 is LGHNA and CDR2 YNFKEQ. The CDR3 DNA follows: TGTGCCAGCAGCCTCGCGGGAGTGAACACTGAAGCTTTCTTT. Translating gives CASSLAGVNTEAFF.

The chain joins TRBV6-4 to TRBJ1-5; D not certain. V lost 3 bases and J 4 bases, leaving 19 bases between the germline ends. The V gene's germline CDR1 is MRHNA and CDR2 SNTAGT. The CDR3 loop spans 17 amino acids. CDR3 DNA: TGTGCCAGCAGTGATGTAAACCAGCCGGGGTTAAATCAGCCCCAGCATTTT. It encodes CASSDVNQPGLNQPQHF.

CDR3 residues: CASSVGGLADSRGYEQYF. CDR3 DNA sequence: TGTGCCAGCAGCGTAGGGGGGCTAGCGGACTCCCGGGGCTACGAGCAGTACTTC. The chain joins TRBV9 to TRBJ2-7; the D gene is possibly TRBD2 (7 bases). Trimming stripped 0 bases from V and 3 bases from J, with 22 bases between. The CDR3 is 18 amino acids. Germline CDR1 reads SGDLS; CDR2 reads YYNGEE.

The chain has TRBV4-1 and TRBJ2-1; TRBD2 matches at 10 bases. CDR1 is MGHRA, CDR2 YSYEKL, per germline. The CDR3 is 17 amino acids. Losses at the gene ends were 3 bases for V and 7 bases for J; bases not matched to a gene: 12. This chain's CDR3 is CASSQDFGLAEPNEQFF. The CDR3 DNA follows: TGCGCCAGCAGCCAGGACTTCGGACTAGCGGAACCTAATGAGCAGTTCTTC.

The V call is TRBV2, the J call TRBJ1-2; TRBD1 matches at 10 bases. This CDR3 comprises 13 residues. Germline-derived CDR1 and CDR2 are SNHLY and FYNNEI. V lost 6 bases and J lost 6; bases outside the gene matches: 4. CDR3: CASRRDRGDGYTF. The CDR3 DNA reads as TGTGCCAGCAGACGGGACAGGGGTGATGGCTACACCTTC. Combining the CDR3 with reference TRBV2 and TRBJ1-2 gives the whole variable domain EPEVTQTPSHQVTQMGQEVILRCVPISNHLYFYWYRQILGQKVEFLVSFYNNEISEKSEIFDDQFSVERPDGSNFTLKIRSTKLEDSAMYFCASRRDRGDGYTFGSGTRLTVV.

The chain employs TRBV29-1 and TRBJ2-3, with D possibly TRBD1 on 6 matching bases. V lost 1 base, J lost 2 bases, and 10 bases lay in between. CDR1 and CDR2 from the germline V gene are SQVTM and ANQGSEA. There are 14 residues in the CDR3. The CDR3 nucleotides read TGCAGCGTTGAAGTCAGGGGATACACAGATACGCAGTATTTT. It codes for CSVEVRGYTDTQYF.

V and J are TRBV9 and TRBJ2-3; 12 nucleotides line up with TRBD2. CDR3 length equals 18 residues. The germline V gene encodes CDR1 SGDLS and CDR2 YYNGEE. V lost 4 bases to trimming and J lost 2 bases; unmatched junction nucleotides: 11. The chain's CDR3 is CASSTLGLAGGITDTQYF. The CDR3 bases are TGTGCCAGCAGCACCCTCGGGCTAGCGGGAGGGATCACAGATACGCAGTATTTT.

The table lists this clone with a count of one. The genes are TRBV20-1 and TRBJ2-3; D ambiguous. The CDR3 totals 10 residues. Trimming pared 3 bases from V and 5 bases from J, leaving 3 bases between. Germline assignment: CDR1 DFQATT and CDR2 SNEGSKA (reference sequence). The CDR3 DNA follows: TGCAGTGCTAGTAAAGATACGCAGTATTTT. The encoded protein is CSASKDTQYF.

The rearrangement uses TRBV6-1 and TRBJ2-7; 10 nucleotides align to TRBD1. V lost 6 bases and J lost 1; bases outside the gene matches: 3. The length of the CDR3 is 14 residues. The germline V gene has CDR1 MNHNS and CDR2 SASEGT. The CDR3 protein is CASRGTGVSYEQYF. Written as DNA, the CDR3 is TGTGCCAGCAGAGGGACAGGGGTGTCCTACGAGCAGTACTTC.

The gene calls are TRBV5-4 and TRBJ2-2; 9 positions agree with TRBD2. The junction had 8 bases not matched to a gene; V was cut back by 4 bases and J by 4 bases. The CDR3 sequence is 16 residues long. Germline V gene sequence: CDR1 SGHNT, CDR2 YYREEE (reference sequence). CDR3 in amino acids: CASSPGGGRATGELFF. The CDR3 nucleotides read TGTGCCAGCAGCCCCGGGGGCGGGAGGGCCACCGGGGAGCTGTTTTTT.

This chain joins TRBV4-1 and TRBJ1-2; D uncertain. This CDR3 is built from 15 residues. Germline V CDR1 and CDR2: MGHRA, YSYEKL. Trimming pared 5 bases from V and 0 bases from J, leaving 13 bases between. In nucleotides, the CDR3 is TGCGCCAGCAGCACGCCGCCCGGGACTAACTATGGCTACACCTTC. Translation: CASSTPPGTNYGYTF.

The V and J genes are TRBV6-5 and TRBJ2-2, with a possible D match to TRBD1 (6 bases). The CDR3 consists of 16 residues. Germline CDR1 reads MNHEY; CDR2 reads SVGAGI. V was clipped by 0 bases and J by 1 base, with 9 bases between them. Written as DNA, the CDR3 is TGTGCCAGCAGTTACTCCGGGACATGGAACACCGGGGAGCTGTTTTTT. Translation gives CASSYSGTWNTGELFF.

The chain is built from TRBV13 and TRBJ1-3, with a weak D call TRBD1 (6 bases). Germline CDR1 and CDR2: PRHDT and FYEKMQ (reference sequence). V lost 6 bases and J 1 base, leaving 13 bases between the germline ends. This CDR3 is built from 15 residues. CDR3: CASSFDRFSGNTIYF. DNA for the CDR3: TGTGCCAGCAGTTTTGACAGGTTTTCTGGAAACACCATATATTTT.

The chain employs TRBV5-1 and TRBJ2-1, with TRBD2 matching 11 bases. The J segment lost 7 bases and the V segment lost 4 bases, leaving 7 bases of the junction unmatched. The germline V gene has CDR1 SGHRS and CDR2 YFSETQ. The CDR3 is 15 residues long. The CDR3 here is CASSLLAGEANEQFF. CDR3 bases: TGCGCCAGCAGCCTACTAGCGGGAGAGGCTAATGAGCAGTTCTTC.

The V gene is TRBV5-1, the J gene TRBJ2-7, with no clear D. The germline CDR1 and CDR2 sequences are SGHRS and YFSETQ. Trimming removed 1 base at V and 0 bases at J, with 8 bases between. The CDR3 contains 14 residues. The CDR3 is CASSLSAASYEQYF. In nucleotides, the CDR3 is TGCGCCAGCAGCTTGAGCGCCGCCTCCTACGAGCAGTACTTC.

V usage is TRBV28 and J usage is TRBJ2-4; TRBD2 is a possible D gene (7 bases). The V gene lost 8 bases and the J gene lost 3 bases, with 20 bases spanning the gap. CDR3 length: 16 residues. In germline, CDR1 is MDHEN, CDR2 SYDVKM. The CDR3 reads CASSLGGGSGKNIQYF. The CDR3 DNA sequence: TGTGCCAGCTCTTTGGGGGGGGGCTCGGGCAAAAACATTCAGTACTTC.

The chain couples TRBV4-1 to TRBJ2-4; TRBD2 is a possible D gene (6 bases). This CDR3 comprises 14 residues. Looked up from germline, CDR1 is MGHRA and CDR2 is YSYEKL. Trimming shortened V by 6 bases and J by 4 bases, and 13 bases separated the two germline ends. The CDR3 here is CASRRTGAKNIQYF. The CDR3 nucleotides are TGCGCCAGCAGGAGGACGGGAGCTAAAAACATTCAGTACTTC.

The rearrangement joins TRBV7-9 to TRBJ2-5; 8 bases fit TRBD2. This CDR3 is built from 14 residues. V shed 3 bases and J 5 bases; nucleotides not matched to a gene: 5. Germline values: CDR1 SEHNR, CDR2 FQNEAQ (reference sequence). The CDR3 DNA is TGTGCCAGCAGCTTCATCGGGAGGGGCGAGACCCAGTACTTC. Its translation: CASSFIGRGETQYF.

The V call is TRBV4-1, the J call TRBJ1-1; D may be TRBD1 (5 bases). V gave up 1 base and J gave up 4 bases, with 7 bases separating them. The CDR3 extends over 13 amino acids. Germline V CDR1 and CDR2: MGHRA, YSYEKL. The DNA of the CDR3 is TGCGCCAGCAGCCAAGGGGGCCCCACTGAAGCTTTCTTT. It yields the protein CASSQGGPTEAFF.

This clone showed up just a few times. The rearrangement links TRBV25-1 to TRBJ2-5; 9 nucleotides line up with TRBD2. The CDR3 loop spans 16 amino acids. Per germline, CDR1 MGHDK and CDR2 SYGVNS. V was pared by 3 bases and J by 4 bases, with 9 bases of the junction left unmatched. CDR3 DNA sequence: TGTGCCAGCAGTGACCCCCCGGGACTAGCCAGAGAGACCCAGTACTTC. Translation gives CASSDPPGLARETQYF.

The chain is built from TRBV19 and TRBJ2-5; tentative D call: TRBD1 (6 bases). Between the trimmed V and J ends, which lost 3 bases and 3 bases, there was a span of 20 bases. Germline V CDR1 and CDR2: LNHDA, SQIVND (reference sequence). The CDR3 totals 17 residues. In DNA form, the CDR3 reads TGTGCCAGTAGTATTCCCCCCCCGGGACATATAGAAGAGACCCAGTACTTC. Encoded protein: CASSIPPPGHIEETQYF.

J is TRBJ2-5 and V is TRBV28, with 8 bases that match TRBD2. This CDR3 has 16 amino acids. Trimming removed 2 bases from V and 4 bases from J; junction bases left unmatched: 9. Germline-derived CDR1 and CDR2 are MDHEN and SYDVKM. CDR3 amino acids: CASSLRGSGSRETQYF. The CDR3 DNA is TGTGCCAGCAGTTTACGGGGGAGCGGGAGCAGAGAGACCCAGTACTTC.

This clone occurred a few times. The chain combines TRBV30 with TRBJ1-1; 7 bases map to TRBD1. Trimming took 7 bases from V and 0 from J; bases not matched to a gene: 11. Germline values: CDR1 GTSNPN, CDR2 SVGIG (reference sequence). This CDR3 region has 15 residues. Here the CDR3 DNA reads TGTGCCTCGTTCTTCCGACAGGGAATGAACACTGAAGCTTTCTTT. Translated: CASFFRQGMNTEAFF.

This clone was recorded only once. The rearrangement links TRBV5-8 to TRBJ2-1; 7 positions agree with TRBD2. V was clipped by 2 bases and J by 7 bases; unmatched bases: 3. Germline CDR1 is SGHTS and CDR2 is YDEGEE. The CDR3 is 13 amino acids. CDR3 protein: CASSFGRKNEQFF. DNA for the CDR3: TGTGCCAGCAGCTTCGGGAGGAAAAATGAGCAGTTCTTC.